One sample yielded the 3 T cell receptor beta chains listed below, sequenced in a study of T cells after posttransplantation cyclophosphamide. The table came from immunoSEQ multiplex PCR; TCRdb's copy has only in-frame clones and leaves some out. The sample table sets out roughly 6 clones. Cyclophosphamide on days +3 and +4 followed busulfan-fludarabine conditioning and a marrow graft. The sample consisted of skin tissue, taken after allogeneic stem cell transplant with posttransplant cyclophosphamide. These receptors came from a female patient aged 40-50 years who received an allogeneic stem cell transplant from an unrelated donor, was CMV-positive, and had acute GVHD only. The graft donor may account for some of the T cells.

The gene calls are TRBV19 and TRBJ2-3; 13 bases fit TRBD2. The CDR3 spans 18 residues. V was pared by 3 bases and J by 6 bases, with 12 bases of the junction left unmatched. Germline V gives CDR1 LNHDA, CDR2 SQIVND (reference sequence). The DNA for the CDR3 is TGTGCCAGTAGTATTTGGGGGACTAGCGGGACCGGCGGCGATACGCAGTATTTT. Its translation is CASSIWGTSGTGGDTQYF.

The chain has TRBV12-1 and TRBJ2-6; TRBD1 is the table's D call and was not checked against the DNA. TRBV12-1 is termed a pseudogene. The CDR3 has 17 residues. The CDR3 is CASSGSVGQSRANVLTF. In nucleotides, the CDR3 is TGTGCCAGCAGCGGGTCGGTAGGACAAAGTCGGGCCAACGTCCTGACTTTC.

Here the CDR3 reads CASRDVVATIHHNSPLHF. Here the CDR3 DNA reads TGTGCCAGCAGAGACGTAGTAGCTACCATACATCATAATTCACCCCTCCACTTT. The chain couples TRBV21-1 to TRBJ1-6. TRBV21-1 is a listed pseudogene. The CDR3 sequence is 18 residues long.